This entry describes one TCR beta chain. What it binds is unknown. This entry comes from a study of shared clonotypes between healthy human individuals. From germline, CDR1 is MNHEY and CDR2 SVGAGI. This CDR3 is 14 amino acids long. V lost 0 bases, J lost 4 bases, and 9 bases lay in between. The protocol was immunoSEQ multiplex PCR, while the TCRdb copy is restricted to in-frame clones and leaves out a portion. Found here are 600,000 to 700,000 clones, 73% of them singletons; the top ten hold more than 1.5%. Study-wide points: Non-shared clonotypes had lower generation probabilities than those shared by all four donors.

The V call is TRBV6-5, the J call TRBJ2-5, with D perhaps matching TRBD1 (5 bases). The clonotype was recovered from a woman aged 25 to 39 in good health. The material sequenced was memory CD4+ T cells sorted from blood. Indicated subset: CD45RA-negative fraction. The CDR3 coding sequence is TGTGCCAGCAGTTACTCCAGGGATCGAGAGACCCAGTACTTC. This encodes CASSYSRDRETQYF.